One and the same sample provided the 21 T cell receptor beta chains below, sequenced in a study of identifying expanded T cells in peripheral blood. The assay was immunoSEQ multiplex PCR, and TCRdb's table has in-frame clones only and misses some. The data contain about 120,000 clones, about 80% of them singletons. The sample comprised blood. All receptors derive from a person aged 18 to 75 in good health.

The rearrangement joins TRBV6-6 to TRBJ1-1; 10 positions match TRBD1. The J segment lost 1 base and the V segment lost 3 bases, leaving 2 bases of the junction unmatched. CDR3 size: 15 residues. Per germline, CDR1 MNHNY and CDR2 SVGAGI (reference sequence). CDR3 nucleotides: TGTGCCAGCAGTTATCGGACAGGGGGGAACACTGAAGCTTTCTTT. It encodes CASSYRTGGNTEAFF.

This chain links TRBV6-5 with TRBJ2-5; 13 nucleotides match TRBD2. V trimming: 7 bases; J trimming: 3 bases; junction bases outside the gene matches: 5. Germline loops: CDR1 MNHEY, CDR2 SVGAGI. This CDR3 is 15 amino acids long. The CDR3 protein is CASTRLAGGKETQYF. CDR3 coding DNA: TGTGCCAGCACAAGACTAGCGGGGGGTAAAGAGACCCAGTACTTC.

This rearrangement joins TRBV30 to TRBJ1-2, with a weak D call TRBD1 (6 bases). Germline V gene lookup returns CDR1 GTSNPN and CDR2 SVGIG (reference sequence). Between the trimmed V and J ends, which lost 2 bases and 4 bases, there was a span of 17 bases. This CDR3 has 15 residues. The CDR3, as DNA: TGTGCCTGGAGTCCCCAGGGAAAGGGGGTCTATGGCTACACCTTC. This codes for CAWSPQGKGVYGYTF.

CDR3 in amino acids: CASSFYDRGHSETFF. In DNA, the CDR3 is TGCGCCAGCAGCTTCTACGACAGGGGCCATTCTGAGACTTTCTTT. This chain joins TRBV5-1 and TRBJ1-1, with TRBD1 matching over 8 bases. The CDR3 consists of 15 residues. V lost 2 bases and J lost 12; bases outside the gene matches: 15. Germline V lookup: CDR1 SGHRS, CDR2 YFSETQ.

J is TRBJ1-3 and V is TRBV5-1; the match to TRBD1 covers 10 bases. V gave up 3 bases and J gave up 3 bases; unmatched junction bases: 6. Germline CDR1 is SGHRS and CDR2 is YFSETQ. The CDR3 loop spans 16 amino acids. As DNA, the CDR3 is TGCGCCAGCAGCTCCCGACAGGGGGCGAGTGGAAACACCATATATTTT. Translating it yields CASSSRQGASGNTIYF.

V usage is TRBV5-4 and J usage is TRBJ2-5, with 7 positions matching TRBD1. Germline-derived CDR1 and CDR2 are SGHNT and YYREEE (reference sequence). V was clipped by 6 bases and J by 2 bases; unmatched bases: 4. The CDR3 totals 13 residues. The CDR3 DNA sequence: TGTGCCAGCACCCCGGGACAGCAAGAGACCCAGTACTTC. Translation: CASTPGQQETQYF.

The J gene is TRBJ1-5, the V gene TRBV7-6; possible D gene TRBD1, 6 bases. The germline V and J ends were trimmed by 2 bases and 8 bases, with 10 bases remaining between them. This CDR3 spans 13 amino acids. The germline V gene encodes CDR1 SGHVS and CDR2 FNYEAQ. Written as DNA, the CDR3 is TGTGCCAGCAGCTTACAGGGGCCAGAGCCCCAGCATTTT. This sequence encodes CASSLQGPEPQHF.

This clone occurred once. The chain carries TRBV6-6 and TRBJ1-1; no reliable D call. In germline, CDR1 is MNHNY, CDR2 SVGAGI (reference sequence). This CDR3 has 13 amino acids. Trimming removed 7 bases from V and 0 bases from J, with 9 bases in between. The DNA for the CDR3 is TGTGCCAGCAAGGGCAGACTGAACACTGAAGCTTTCTTT. This gives the protein CASKGRLNTEAFF.

V usage is TRBV12-5 and J usage is TRBJ2-7; D possibly corresponds to TRBD1 (6 bases). Per the germline V gene, CDR1 is LGHNT and CDR2 is FRNRAP. The CDR3 totals 15 residues. The V gene lost 1 base and the J gene lost 5 bases, with 15 bases spanning the gap. The CDR3 DNA follows: TGTGCTAGTGGTTTGGAGTGGACAGAGGACCACGAGCAGTACTTC. Encoded protein: CASGLEWTEDHEQYF.

The chain is built from TRBV5-1 and TRBJ2-7, with no clear D. Germline CDR1 is SGHRS and CDR2 is YFSETQ. This CDR3 contains 15 residues. Trimming removed 0 bases from V and 0 bases from J, with 10 bases in between. In DNA form, the CDR3 reads TGCGCCAGCAGCTTGGGGGGAACCGACTCCTACGAGCAGTACTTC. This sequence encodes CASSLGGTDSYEQYF. Together with reference TRBV5-1 and TRBJ2-7, the CDR3 gives the full variable domain: KAGVTQTPRYLIKTRGQQVTLSCSPISGHRSVSWYQQTPGQGLQFLFEYFSETQRNKGNFPGRFSGRQFSNSRSEMNVSTLELGDSALYLCASSLGGTDSYEQYFGPGTRLTVT.

Only one count was recorded for this clone. V is TRBV5-6 and J is TRBJ1-2, with a weak D call TRBD1 (5 bases). V lost 4 bases to trimming and J lost 5 bases, with 18 bases between them. This CDR3 has 15 amino acids. In germline, CDR1 is SGHDT, CDR2 YYEEEE. Here the CDR3 DNA reads TGTGCCAGCAGCCGCCGGGACGCGGAGGGGTATGGCTACACCTTC. This encodes CASSRRDAEGYGYTF.

This chain joins TRBV4-1 and TRBJ1-2; 10 nucleotides match TRBD1. Germline assignment: CDR1 MGHRA and CDR2 YSYEKL. This CDR3 is 15 amino acids long. V shed 1 base, J shed 8 bases, and the junction held 7 bases outside the gene matches. The CDR3 spells CASSQAGTGARGYTF. The CDR3 nucleotides read TGCGCCAGCAGCCAAGCCGGGACAGGGGCTCGAGGCTACACCTTC.

The chain employs TRBV19 and TRBJ2-3; a possible D gene is TRBD1 (5 bases). The CDR3 extends over 13 amino acids. V was shortened by 7 bases and J by 0 bases, with 8 bases between the two germline ends. Germline assignment: CDR1 LNHDA and CDR2 SQIVND (reference sequence). The chain's CDR3 is CASNDRSTDTQYF. In DNA form, the CDR3 reads TGTGCCAGTAACGACAGAAGCACAGATACGCAGTATTTT.

This chain links TRBV7-2 with TRBJ2-2; D call uncertain. With 3 bases removed from V and 0 bases from J, the gap between germline ends came to 8 bases. This CDR3 region has 15 residues. Per germline, CDR1 SGHTA and CDR2 FQGNSA. The CDR3 region has the DNA TGTGCCAGCAGCTTGTACGGAACGAACACCGGGGAGCTGTTTTTT. Amino acids: CASSLYGTNTGELFF.

V gene TRBV5-1 combines with J gene TRBJ1-4, with TRBD1 identical over 9 bases. The V segment lost 4 bases and the J segment 2 bases; nucleotides outside the gene matches: 9. Germline CDR1 reads SGHRS; CDR2 reads YFSETQ. The CDR3 is made up of 17 amino acids. CDR3 bases: TGCGCCAGCAGCCCGTTCTTACAGGGGGCCACTAATGAAAAACTGTTTTTT. Translated, it gives CASSPFLQGATNEKLFF.

The V and J genes are TRBV7-6 and TRBJ1-4; D remains unclear. With 5 bases removed from V and 5 bases from J, the gap between germline ends came to 15 bases. Germline CDR1 SGHVS, CDR2 FNYEAQ. This CDR3 is built from 15 residues. The CDR3 loop reads CASSPARGMNEKLFF. In DNA, the CDR3 is TGTGCCAGCAGCCCGGCCCGCGGGATGAATGAAAAACTGTTTTTT.

The genes are TRBV4-3 and TRBJ1-5; tentatively, D is TRBD1 (5 bases). The germline CDR1 and CDR2 sequences are LGHNA and YSLEER. The CDR3 loop spans 15 amino acids. The V end lost 0 bases, the J end lost 5 bases, and 11 bases lay between the germline ends. CDR3 sequence (DNA): TGCGCCAGCAGCCAAGACTGGGGGACGCATCAGCCCCAGCATTTT. Protein: CASSQDWGTHQPQHF.

This sequence joins TRBV9 and TRBJ2-2; D unresolved. This CDR3 has 13 amino acids. The V and J ends lost 3 bases and 4 bases respectively, with 7 bases between them. Germline V lookup: CDR1 SGDLS, CDR2 YYNGEE. CDR3 sequence: CASSASGTGELFF. The CDR3 DNA follows: TGTGCCAGCAGCGCCTCTGGCACCGGGGAGCTGTTTTTT.

The chain couples TRBV12-5 to TRBJ1-1; the D is unclear. Trimming removed 8 bases from V and 0 bases from J, with 16 bases in between. The germline CDR1 and CDR2 sequences are LGHNT and FRNRAP. There are 15 residues in the CDR3. The CDR3 loop reads CASSFRGEMNTEAFF. The CDR3, as DNA: TGTGCTAGTTCCTTTCGGGGAGAGATGAACACTGAAGCTTTCTTT.

The chain employs TRBV11-1 and TRBJ1-6; TRBD1 might be the D (5 bases). V lost 5 bases, J lost 14 bases, and 19 bases lay in between. The CDR3 covers 14 residues. From germline, CDR1 is SGHAT and CDR2 FQDESV (reference sequence). CDR3 amino acids: CASSKGAPGVALHF. The DNA for the CDR3 is TGTGCCAGCAGCAAAGGGGCCCCTGGGGTCGCCCTCCACTTT.

The gene calls are TRBV11-3 and TRBJ1-4, with TRBD1 as a possible D gene (6 bases). Between the trimmed V and J ends, which lost 5 bases and 11 bases, there was a span of 15 bases. The CDR3 consists of 13 residues. Germline V CDR1 and CDR2: SGHNT, YENEEA. The CDR3 spells CASSAGQWGKLFF. The CDR3 nucleotides are TGTGCCAGCAGCGCCGGACAGTGGGGGAAACTGTTTTTT.